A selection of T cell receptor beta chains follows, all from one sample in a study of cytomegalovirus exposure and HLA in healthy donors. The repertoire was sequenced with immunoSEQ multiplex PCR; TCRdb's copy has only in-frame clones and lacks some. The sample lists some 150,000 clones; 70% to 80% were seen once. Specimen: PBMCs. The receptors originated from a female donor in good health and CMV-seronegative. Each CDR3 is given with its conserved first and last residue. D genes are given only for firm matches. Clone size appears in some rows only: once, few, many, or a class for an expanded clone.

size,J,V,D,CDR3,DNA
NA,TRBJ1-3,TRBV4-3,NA,CASSQDLRSSGNTIYF,TGCGCCAGCAGCCAAGATCTCCGCAGCTCTGGAAACACCATATATTTT
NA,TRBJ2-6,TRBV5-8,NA,CASSRLPKAAGANGLTF,TGTGCCAGCAGCCGCTTACCAAAGGCGGCTGGGGCCAACGGCCTGACTTTC
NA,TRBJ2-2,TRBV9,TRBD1,CASSVDRGRTNTGELFF,TGTGCCAGCAGCGTTGACAGGGGGAGAACGAACACCGGGGAGCTGTTTTTT
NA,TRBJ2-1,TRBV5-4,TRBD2,CASSTVAGVGRNEQFF,TGTGCCAGCAGCACTGTAGCGGGAGTTGGAAGAAATGAGCAGTTCTTC
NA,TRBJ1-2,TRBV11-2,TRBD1,CASSDPKGTANYGYTF,TGTGCCAGCAGCGATCCCAAAGGGACAGCCAACTATGGCTACACCTTC
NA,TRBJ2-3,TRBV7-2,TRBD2,CASSSLAGGYTDTQYF,TGTGCCAGCAGCTCACTAGCGGGGGGGTACACAGATACGCAGTATTTT
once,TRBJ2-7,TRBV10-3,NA,CAASRVGEQYF,TGTGCCGCATCCCGGGTAGGTGAGCAGTACTTC
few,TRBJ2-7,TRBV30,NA,CAWSGTSQGINEQYF,TGTGCCTGGAGTGGAACTTCACAGGGAATCAACGAGCAGTACTTC
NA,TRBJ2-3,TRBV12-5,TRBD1,CASGLGQGADTQYF,TGTGCTAGTGGCCTGGGGCAGGGGGCAGATACGCAGTATTTT
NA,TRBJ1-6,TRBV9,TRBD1,CASSETDRGDSPLHF,TGTGCCAGCAGCGAAACTGACAGGGGTGATTCACCCCTCCACTTT
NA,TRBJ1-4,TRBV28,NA,CASSLRGNEKLFF,TGTGCCAGCAGCCTGCGCGGGAATGAAAAACTGTTTTTT
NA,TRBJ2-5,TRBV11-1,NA,CASSSLVYQETQYF,TGTGCCAGCAGCTCACTCGTTTACCAAGAGACCCAGTACTTC
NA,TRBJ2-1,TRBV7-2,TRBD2,CASSRRSAGGYNEQFF,TGTGCCAGCAGCCGCCGTAGCGCGGGAGGTTACAATGAGCAGTTCTTC
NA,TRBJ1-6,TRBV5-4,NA,CASSLGPGGSPLHF,TGTGCCAGCAGCTTGGGACCGGGGGGCTCACCCCTCCACTTT
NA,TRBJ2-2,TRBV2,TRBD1,CASRDRVNTGELFF,TGTGCCAGCAGGGACAGGGTGAACACCGGGGAGCTGTTTTTT
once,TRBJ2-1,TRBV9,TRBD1,CASSVGRGGDEQFF,TGTGCCAGCAGCGTAGGCCGAGGGGGCGATGAGCAGTTCTTC
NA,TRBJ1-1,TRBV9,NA,CASSLIPENTEAFF,TGTGCCAGCAGCCTCATACCAGAGAACACTGAAGCTTTCTTT
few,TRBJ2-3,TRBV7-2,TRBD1,CASSLGGQGHF,TGTGCCAGCAGCTTAGGGGGACAGGGGCATTTT
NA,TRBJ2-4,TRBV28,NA,CASSLLRARGNIQYF,TGTGCCAGCAGTTTACTCAGGGCGCGGGGAAACATTCAGTACTTC
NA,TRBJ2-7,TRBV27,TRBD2,CASSLAGREVYEQYF,TGTGCCAGCAGTTTAGCCGGGAGGGAGGTGTACGAGCAGTACTTC
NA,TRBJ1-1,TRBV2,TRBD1,CASMETGIGNTEAFF,TGTGCCAGCATGGAGACAGGGATAGGGAACACTGAAGCTTTCTTT
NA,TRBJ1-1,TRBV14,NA,CASSPLDQRDTEAFF,TGTGCCAGCAGCCCCCTCGATCAGAGGGACACTGAAGCTTTCTTT
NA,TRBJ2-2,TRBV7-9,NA,CASSGARGSGDYTGELFF,TGTGCCAGCAGTGGGGCCCGGGGCTCGGGGGATTACACCGGGGAGCTGTTTTTT
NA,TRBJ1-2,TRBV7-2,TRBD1,CASIFQGGSSGYTF,TGTGCCAGCATCTTTCAGGGGGGCAGTTCTGGCTACACCTTC
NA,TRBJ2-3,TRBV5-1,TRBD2,CASSSHQTSGSGSDTQYF,TGCGCCAGCAGCTCCCACCAAACTAGCGGGAGTGGGTCAGATACGCAGTATTTT
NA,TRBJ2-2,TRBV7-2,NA,CASSLAGGATGELFF,TGTGCCAGCAGCTTAGCGGGGGGGGCTACCGGGGAGCTGTTTTTT
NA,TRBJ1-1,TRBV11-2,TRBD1,CASSPLRTWSGQGNTEAFF,TGTGCCAGCAGCCCGCTGCGGACTTGGAGCGGACAGGGGAACACTGAAGCTTTCTTT